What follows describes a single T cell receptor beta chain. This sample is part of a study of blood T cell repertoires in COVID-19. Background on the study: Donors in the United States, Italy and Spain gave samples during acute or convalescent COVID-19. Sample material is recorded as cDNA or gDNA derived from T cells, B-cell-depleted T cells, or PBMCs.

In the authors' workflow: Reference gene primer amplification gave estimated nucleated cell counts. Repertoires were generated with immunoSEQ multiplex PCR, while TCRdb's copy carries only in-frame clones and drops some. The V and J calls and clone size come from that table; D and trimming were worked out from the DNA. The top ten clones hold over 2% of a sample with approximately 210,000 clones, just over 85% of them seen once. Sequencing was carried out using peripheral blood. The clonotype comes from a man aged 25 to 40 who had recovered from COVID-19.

CDR3 loop: CASSLDGGDTGELFF. DNA for the CDR3: TGTGCCAGCAGCTTAGATGGCGGGGACACCGGGGAGCTGTTTTTT. V is TRBV11-2 and J is TRBJ2-2; tentative D call: TRBD2 (6 bases). This CDR3 region has 15 residues. Trimming removed 0 bases from V and 3 bases from J, with 8 bases in between. In germline, CDR1 is SGHAT, CDR2 FQNNGV.